One sample yielded the 17 T cell receptor beta chains listed below, sequenced in a study of T-cell reconstitution after alpha-beta-depleted transplantation in children. Using unique molecular identifiers, the investigators prepared the TCRbeta library. MiXCR was run by TCRdb on the PCR reads, yielding one entry per CDR3 protein. The profile shows around 580,000 distinct CDR3 sequences, over 20% of them singletons. The sequenced sample was PBMCs, obtained before TCRalphabeta/CD19-depleted stem cell transplant. All receptors come from a boy under two years old with Wiskott-Aldrich syndrome, due to receive a stem cell transplant.

This chain uses TRBV5-1 with TRBJ2-7; 7 nucleotides line up with TRBD2. Trimming cost V 4 bases and J 1 base; bases outside gene matches: 5. The CDR3 has 14 residues. CDR1 and CDR2 (germline): SGHRS, YFSETQ. The CDR3 DNA reads as TGCGCCAGCAGCCTAGCGGTCATTTCCTACGAGCAGTACTTC. This gives the protein CASSLAVISYEQYF.

A few counts support this clonotype. J is TRBJ2-3 and V is TRBV6-5; the match to TRBD2 covers 7 bases. The CDR3 is made up of 15 amino acids. Germline values: CDR1 MNHEY, CDR2 SVGAGI. J was trimmed by 2 bases and V by 3 bases; bases with no gene match: 5. The CDR3 nucleotides are TGTGCCAGCAGTTATGGCGGGGGAGCCACAGATACGCAGTATTTT. Its protein product is CASSYGGGATDTQYF.

This clonotype was counted a few times. This sequence joins TRBV12-3 or TRBV12-4 and TRBJ2-3, with 8 bases fitting TRBD2. This CDR3 is built from 14 residues. The junction had 8 bases not matched to a gene; V was cut back by 10 bases and J by 2 bases. The CDR3: CAIALSGATDTQYF. CDR3 coding DNA: TGTGCCATCGCCCTTAGCGGGGCCACAGATACGCAGTATTTT.

The chain employs TRBV5-1 and TRBJ2-3, with 13 bases lining up with TRBD2. CDR1 and CDR2 from the germline V gene are SGHRS and YFSETQ. The CDR3 has 14 residues. The V gene end was trimmed by 7 bases and the J gene end by 4 bases; junction bases not matched to a gene: 3. The CDR3 DNA sequence: TGCGCCAGCCGGACTAGCGGGAGTCCAGATACGCAGTATTTT. Residues: CASRTSGSPDTQYF.

As DNA, the CDR3 is TGTGCCAGCCCAGTGAGGGGACTAGCGGGATCCCCAGATACGCAGTATTTT. This translates into CASPVRGLAGSPDTQYF. V is TRBV6-1 and J is TRBJ2-3, with 13 positions matching TRBD2. V lost 8 bases and J lost 4; bases outside the gene matches: 12. CDR3 length: 17 residues. Germline V gives CDR1 MNHNS, CDR2 SASEGT.

The chain joins TRBV3-1 to TRBJ2-7; TRBD2 matches 8 bases. The CDR3 covers 15 residues. J lost 0 bases, V lost 2 bases, and 3 bases had no gene match. Germline V gene sequence: CDR1 LGHDT, CDR2 YNNKEL (reference sequence). The CDR3 DNA reads TGTGCCAGCAGCCAACTAGCGGGCCTCTCCTACGAGCAGTACTTC. Protein product: CASSQLAGLSYEQYF.

This clonotype came up a few times. This rearrangement joins TRBV5-6 to TRBJ2-3; D perhaps matches TRBD2 (5 bases). Germline CDR1 reads SGHDT; CDR2 reads YYEEEE. The CDR3 consists of 14 residues. V was pared by 1 base and J by 4 bases, with 10 bases between. CDR3 sequence: CASSLITGADTQYF. The CDR3 DNA is TGTGCCAGCAGCTTGATCACCGGGGCAGATACGCAGTATTTT.

The CDR3 DNA is TGCGCCAGCAGTGACAGGGCGGTCGGAGATACGCAGTATTTT. Its translation: CASSDRAVGDTQYF. The gene calls are TRBV10-1 and TRBJ2-3, with TRBD1 as a possible D gene (5 bases). Germline V gene data show CDR1 as WNHNN and CDR2 as SYGVQD (reference sequence). The V end was cut by 3 bases, the J end by 5 bases, with 12 bases between. This CDR3 contains 14 residues.

The V call is TRBV5-1, the J call TRBJ2-7; D perhaps matches TRBD2 (5 bases). The CDR3 covers 15 residues. V was cut by 4 bases and J by 4 bases, with 18 bases left in between. In germline, CDR1 is SGHRS, CDR2 YFSETQ. DNA of the CDR3: TGCGCCAGCAGCCGGGGTCCAAGCCTCTCTTACGAGCAGTACTTC. Protein product: CASSRGPSLSYEQYF.

This chain uses TRBV20-1 with TRBJ2-3, with TRBD1 matching over 9 bases. CDR3 length equals 13 residues. Germline V lookup: CDR1 DFQATT, CDR2 SNEGSKA (reference sequence). V lost 6 bases and J lost 4; bases outside the gene matches: 5. In DNA, the CDR3 is TGCAGTGCGCCGGACAGGGGTGCAGATACGCAGTATTTT. Its protein is CSAPDRGADTQYF.

This clonotype was seen a few times. The chain employs TRBV20-1 and TRBJ1-5; tentative D call: TRBD1 (5 bases). CDR1 and CDR2 (germline): DFQATT, SNEGSKA (reference sequence). The CDR3 is made up of 16 amino acids. Trimming cost V 5 bases and J 4 bases, with 21 bases left between them. Written as DNA, the CDR3 is TGCAGTGCTGGCCGCAGCCGGGACGTCGGTAATCAGCCCCAGCATTTT. Translated: CSAGRSRDVGNQPQHF.

The V gene is TRBV20-1, the J gene TRBJ2-3, with D maybe TRBD1 (5 bases). Germline CDR1 DFQATT, CDR2 SNEGSKA (reference sequence). Deletions cut 4 bases from V and 4 bases from J, with 12 bases between. This CDR3 region has 13 residues. The DNA for the CDR3 is TGCAGTGCTAATGGGCAGGGCGCAGATACGCAGTATTTT. Its protein is CSANGQGADTQYF.

This chain connects TRBV20-1 to TRBJ1-1; 7 nucleotides match TRBD1. The CDR3 extends over 12 amino acids. Germline lookup yields CDR1 DFQATT and CDR2 SNEGSKA (reference sequence). V was clipped by 6 bases and J by 8 bases; unmatched bases: 9. For the CDR3, the DNA is TGCAGTGCGAGTCGGACAGGTGGGGAAGCTTTCTTT. Protein product: CSASRTGGEAFF.

This clonotype showed up just a few times. The rearrangement joins TRBV5-1 to TRBJ2-1; 9 nucleotides align to TRBD2. The CDR3 contains 17 residues. The germline V gene has CDR1 SGHRS and CDR2 YFSETQ. The junction had 16 bases not matched to a gene; V was cut back by 4 bases and J by 8 bases. In DNA, the CDR3 is TGCGCCAGCAGCCAGATGCATAGCGGGAGAGGATCGTATGAGCAGTTCTTC. Protein product: CASSQMHSGRGSYEQFF.

This clonotype was observed a handful of times. The rearrangement links TRBV6-1 to TRBJ2-3; D unresolved. The V gene's germline CDR1 is MNHNS and CDR2 SASEGT. This CDR3 is 13 amino acids long. V shed 7 bases and J shed 7 bases, with 15 bases lying between them. CDR3 nucleotide sequence: TGTGCCAGCATAAGGATCATGGGGAATACGCAGTATTTT. The encoded protein is CASIRIMGNTQYF.

This clonotype was picked up a small number of times. The chain carries TRBV2 and TRBJ1-2; 9 bases are a match to TRBD1. The CDR3 totals 15 residues. Germline CDR1 SNHLY, CDR2 FYNNEI. After removal of 5 bases from V and 7 bases from J, the junction contained 11 bases not matched to a gene. The CDR3 region has the DNA TGTGCCAGCAGTATCGAGGCGGGACAGGGACGTGGCTACACCTTC. Translated: CASSIEAGQGRGYTF.

The rearrangement joins TRBV6-1 to TRBJ2-5, with 9 bases lining up with TRBD2. Trimming at V came to 5 bases and at J to 4 bases, leaving 11 bases not matched to a gene. Germline V gene sequence: CDR1 MNHNS, CDR2 SASEGT. The CDR3 is made up of 16 amino acids. CDR3 DNA: TGTGCCAGCAGTCTAGCGGGAAGGGCTCTAGGAGAGACCCAGTACTTC. Amino acids: CASSLAGRALGETQYF.